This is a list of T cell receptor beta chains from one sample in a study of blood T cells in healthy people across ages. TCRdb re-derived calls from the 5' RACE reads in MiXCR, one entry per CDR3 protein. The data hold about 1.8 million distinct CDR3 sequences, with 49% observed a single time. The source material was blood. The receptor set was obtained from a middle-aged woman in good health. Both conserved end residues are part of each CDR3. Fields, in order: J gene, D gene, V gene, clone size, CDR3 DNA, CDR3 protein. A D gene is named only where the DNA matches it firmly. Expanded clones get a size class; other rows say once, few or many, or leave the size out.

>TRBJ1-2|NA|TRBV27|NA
TGTGCCAGCAGTTTACGTCAGGATTGGAACTATGGCTACACCTTC
CASSLRQDWNYGYTF
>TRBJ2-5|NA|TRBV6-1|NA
TGTGCCAGCAGTGAAGCGATGAGAATGGGAGAGACCCAGTACTTC
CASSEAMRMGETQYF
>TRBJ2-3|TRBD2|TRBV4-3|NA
TGCGCCAGCAGCCCCGCCCCCCGGGTAGCGGGGGCCTACACAGATACGCAGTATTTT
CASSPAPRVAGAYTDTQYF
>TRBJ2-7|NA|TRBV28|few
TGTGCCAGCAGTTTTGAGGCAGAAGTATCCTACGAGCAGTACTTC
CASSFEAEVSYEQYF
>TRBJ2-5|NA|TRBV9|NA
TGTGCCAGCAGCGAAGGGGGAGCGGCCGCCCAAGAGACCCAGTACTTC
CASSEGGAAAQETQYF
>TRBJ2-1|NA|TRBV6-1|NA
TGTGCCAGCAGTGAGACGGACAACAATGAGCAGTTCTTC
CASSETDNNEQFF
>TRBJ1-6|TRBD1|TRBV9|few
TGTGCCAGCAGCGTAGTGGGACAGGGGTCACCCCTCCACTTT
CASSVVGQGSPLHF
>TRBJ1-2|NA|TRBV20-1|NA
TGCAGTGCTAGAGATAAGGGGCGTGGGAGCTATGGCTACACCTTC
CSARDKGRGSYGYTF
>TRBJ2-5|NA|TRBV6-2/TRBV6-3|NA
TGTGCCAGCAGAAGACAGGTGGGAGAGACCCAGTACTTC
CASRRQVGETQYF
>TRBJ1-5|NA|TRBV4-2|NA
TGTGCCAGCAGCCAAGGCTCAGGGGCGCGCAATCAGCCCCAGCATTTT
CASSQGSGARNQPQHF
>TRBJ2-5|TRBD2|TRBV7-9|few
TGTGCCAGCAGCCTTCCCGGACTAGCGACGGAGACCCAGTACTTC
CASSLPGLATETQYF
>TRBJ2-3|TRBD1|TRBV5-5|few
TGTGCCAGCAGGTGGACAGGGACTACAGATACGCAGTATTTT
CASRWTGTTDTQYF
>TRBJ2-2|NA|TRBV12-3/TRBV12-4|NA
TGTGCCAGCAGTTTAGGCGAGACCGGGGAGCTGTTTTTT
CASSLGETGELFF
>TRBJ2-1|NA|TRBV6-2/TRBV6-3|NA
TGTGCCAGCAGTACATTAACCTGGGGATACAATGAGCAGTTCTTC
CASSTLTWGYNEQFF
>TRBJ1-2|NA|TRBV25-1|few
TGTGCCAGCAGTGAAGAGTTTCAGGACTATGGCTACACCTTC
CASSEEFQDYGYTF
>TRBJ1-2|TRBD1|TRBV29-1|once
TGCAGCGCCCGGGACAGGGAGTACTATGGCTACACCTTC
CSARDREYYGYTF
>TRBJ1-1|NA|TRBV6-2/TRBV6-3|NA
TGTGCCAGCAGGCGGACGGTTACTGAAGCTTTCTTT
CASRRTVTEAFF
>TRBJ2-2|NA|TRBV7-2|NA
TGTGCCAGCAGGCACCCCGGGGAGTCGAACACCGGGGAGCTGTTTTTT
CASRHPGESNTGELFF
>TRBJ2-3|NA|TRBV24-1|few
TGTGCCACCAGTTATGGAGATTTCACAGATACGCAGTATTTT
CATSYGDFTDTQYF
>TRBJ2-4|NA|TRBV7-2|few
TGTGCCAGCAGCTTAGAGGGGGGGCTAGCCAAAAACATTCAGTACTTC
CASSLEGGLAKNIQYF
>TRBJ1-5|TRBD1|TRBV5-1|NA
TGCGCCAGCAGCTTGTTCCCAGGGGGGTTTGGTCAGCCCCAGCATTTT
CASSLFPGGFGQPQHF
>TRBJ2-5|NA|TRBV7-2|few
TGTGCCAGCAGCCTACGGGGGGCCCCTGGGGAGACCCAGTACTTC
CASSLRGAPGETQYF
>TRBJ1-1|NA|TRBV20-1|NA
TGCAGTGCTAGGATGACCCGAAGGGTGAACACTGAAGCTTTCTTT
CSARMTRRVNTEAFF
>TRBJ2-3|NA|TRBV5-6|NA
TGTGCCAGCAGCTTGTGGGCAGGGGATAGCACAGATACGCAGTATTTT
CASSLWAGDSTDTQYF
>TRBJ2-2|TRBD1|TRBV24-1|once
TGTGCCACCAGTGATTGGACAGGGGACCACACCGGGGAGCTGTTTTTT
CATSDWTGDHTGELFF
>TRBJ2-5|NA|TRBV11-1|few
TGTGCCAGCAGCTCCACCTCCGGGGGATGGGGAGAGACCCAGTACTTC
CASSSTSGGWGETQYF
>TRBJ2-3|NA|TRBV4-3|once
TGCGCCAGCAGCCAAGCGCTGGGGGAGGTTGGAACAGATACGCAGTATTTT
CASSQALGEVGTDTQYF
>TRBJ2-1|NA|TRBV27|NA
TGTGCCAGCAGCCCTCGTCGGGTTAGCCCCTACAATGAGCAGTTCTTC
CASSPRRVSPYNEQFF
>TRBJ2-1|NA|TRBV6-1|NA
TGTGCCAGCAGGGACCGGGACCGATATAAGCAGTTCTTC
CASRDRDRYKQFF
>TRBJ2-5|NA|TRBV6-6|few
TGTGCCAGCAGTTACTGGCGGGACAGAGGCGAGACCCAGTACTTC
CASSYWRDRGETQYF
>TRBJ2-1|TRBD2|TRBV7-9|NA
TGTGCCAGCAGCTTAGCGCATACTAGCGGGACCTACAATGAGCAGTTCTTC
CASSLAHTSGTYNEQFF